This TCR beta chain was identified during a study of blood T cells in healthy people across ages. Of note for this clonotype: A single base separates this from a much larger clone, so it may be a read error.

V lost 2 bases and J 3 bases, leaving 11 bases between the germline ends. CDR1 and CDR2 from the germline V gene are SGHKS and YYEKEE (reference sequence). The CDR3 extends over 14 amino acids. The use of a sample-barcoded 5' primer and a J-beta primer mix characterized a second PCR of about 7 to 12 cycles. TCRdb called the 5' RACE reads again in MiXCR, with one record for every CDR3 protein. The repertoire holds hundreds of thousands of distinct CDR3 sequences, less than 30% seen once, with 25% to 30% in the top ten. The sequenced material came from blood. The rearrangement joins TRBV5-5 to TRBJ1-2; D is perhaps TRBD1 (6 bases). The TCR comes from a woman in her 70s in good health. The CDR3 sequence: CASSLGQRDYGYTF. The CDR3, as DNA: TGTGCCAGCAGCTTAGGACAGAGAGACTATGGCTACACCTTC.